A selection of T cell receptor beta chains follows, all from one sample in a study of blood T cell repertoires in COVID-19. Repertoires were generated with immunoSEQ multiplex PCR, while TCRdb's copy carries only in-frame clones and drops some. The sample consists of about 53,000 clones, around four fifths of them appearing once. Input material: peripheral blood. All receptors derive from a human donor in a cohort sampled during active COVID-19. Each CDR3 is given with its conserved first and last residue. D genes are given only for firm matches. Expanded clones are given a class, and other clones once, few, many or no size at all.

clone_size j_call cdr3_length d_call v_call cdr3_nt cdr3_aa
NA TRBJ1-2 16 NA TRBV6-5 TGTGCCAGCAGTTACTTAACGCAGGGATTCGGCTATGGCTACACCTTC CASSYLTQGFGYGYTF
NA TRBJ2-5 15 TRBD2 TRBV9 TGTGCCAGCAGCACGGGACTAGCGGGAAGAGAGACCCAGTACTTC CASSTGLAGRETQYF
once TRBJ2-5 15 TRBD1 TRBV18 TGTGCCAGCTCACCCCCCGGACAGGGTTTTCAGACCCAGTACTTC CASSPPGQGFQTQYF
NA TRBJ2-7 15 NA TRBV25-1 TGTGCCAGCAGTGAATTAACTGCTAGCCAGGACGAGCAGTACTTC CASSELTASQDEQYF
NA TRBJ2-3 13 TRBD1 TRBV14 TGTGCCAGCAGCCTTCAGGGGGTAGGGACGCAGTATTTT CASSLQGVGTQYF
NA TRBJ1-5 14 NA TRBV7-8 TGTGCCAGCAGCTTAGGGAGTGTTAATCAGCCCCAGCATTTT CASSLGSVNQPQHF
NA TRBJ2-1 16 TRBD1 TRBV5-1 TGCGCCAGCAGTCAAACCGGGACAGGACCCTACAATGAGCAGTTCTTC CASSQTGTGPYNEQFF
NA TRBJ2-1 12 NA TRBV3-1/TRBV3-2 TGTGCCAGCAGCCAGGGGGGCAATGAGCAGTTCTTC CASSQGGNEQFF
NA TRBJ2-1 13 NA TRBV7-9 TGTGCCAGCAGCTTAGGCGACTACAATGAGCAGTTCTTC CASSLGDYNEQFF
NA TRBJ2-4 14 TRBD2 TRBV19 TGTGCCAGTAGTATCGTGGGGGGGGTGAACATTCAGTACTTC CASSIVGGVNIQYF
NA TRBJ2-7 18 TRBD2 TRBV11-2 TGTGCCAGCAGCTTGGGAGGGAAACTAGCGGGAAACCCCGGCGAGCAGTACTTC CASSLGGKLAGNPGEQYF
NA TRBJ2-7 15 TRBD1 TRBV27 TGTGCCAGCAGTGGGGGACAGGGGGCCTCCTACGAGCAGTACTTC CASSGGQGASYEQYF
NA TRBJ1-5 15 NA TRBV30 TGTGCCTGGAGTGTGAGTCAGGGAAGCAATCAGCCCCAGCATTTT CAWSVSQGSNQPQHF
NA TRBJ1-3 16 TRBD1 TRBV6-1 TGTGCCAGCAGTGAGATTGCAGGGACAGCTGGAAACACCATATATTTT CASSEIAGTAGNTIYF
NA TRBJ2-2 13 TRBD1 TRBV12-3/TRBV12-4 TGTGCCAGCAAACGACAGGGCACCGGGGAGCTGTTTTTT CASKRQGTGELFF
NA TRBJ2-5 15 TRBD1 TRBV27 TGTGCCAGCAGTGACATGACAGGGGTAGGAGAGACCCAGTACTTC CASSDMTGVGETQYF
NA TRBJ2-7 17 TRBD2 TRBV5-1 TGCGCCAGCAGCTTGGGTGTAAGCGGGGGAGCATCCTACGAGCAGTACTTC CASSLGVSGGASYEQYF
NA TRBJ1-2 13 NA TRBV27 TGTGCCAGCAGGAGGGATCTGCACTATGGCTACACCTTC CASRRDLHYGYTF
NA TRBJ1-1 13 NA TRBV28 TGTGCCAGCAGCACGGGAGCGAACACTGAAGCTTTCTTT CASSTGANTEAFF
NA TRBJ1-2 17 NA TRBV4-1 TGCGCCAGCAGCTACCGGGACACCGGTTCCCGTGGCTATGGCTACACCTTC CASSYRDTGSRGYGYTF
NA TRBJ2-7 16 TRBD2 TRBV19 TGTGCCAGTAGTCGAGATGGAGCGGGACTGACCTACGAGCAGTACTTC CASSRDGAGLTYEQYF
NA TRBJ2-7 13 NA TRBV5-1 TGCGCCAGCAGCTTGGGGACTAACACAGAGCAGTACTTC CASSLGTNTEQYF
NA TRBJ2-7 14 TRBD2 TRBV19 TGTGCCAGTGCCGAGGGACTAGCGGGAGTGAACCAGTACTTC CASAEGLAGVNQYF
NA TRBJ2-1 18 TRBD2 TRBV4-3 TGCGCCAGCAGCCAAGAATTAGCGGGGGGTCCTTTATACAATGAGCAGTTCTTC CASSQELAGGPLYNEQFF
few TRBJ1-5 14 TRBD1 TRBV3-1/TRBV3-2 TGTGCCAGCAGCCCAGGACAGGGAAATCAGCCCCAGCATTTT CASSPGQGNQPQHF
NA TRBJ2-1 18 TRBD2 TRBV3-1/TRBV3-2 TGTGCCAGCAGCCAACCCTACACTACACTAGCGTCTGACAATGAGCAGTTCTTC CASSQPYTTLASDNEQFF
NA TRBJ1-2 13 NA TRBV9 TGTGCCAGCAGCGAGCCCGGGGACTATGGCTACACCTTC CASSEPGDYGYTF
NA TRBJ1-2 15 TRBD1 TRBV4-3 TGCGCCAGCAGCCAAGACGGGACAGGGGTCTATGGCTACACCTTC CASSQDGTGVYGYTF
once TRBJ2-3 11 NA TRBV29-1 TGCAGCGTTGCAGGGGCCGATACGCAGTATTTT CSVAGADTQYF
NA TRBJ2-1 15 TRBD2 TRBV10-2 TGCGCCAGCAGGCCCGGACTAGCGGGAGGGCCAAAACAGTTCTTC CASRPGLAGGPKQFF
NA TRBJ1-5 15 NA TRBV18 TGTGCCAGCTCACTAAACAGTCCGGGCAATCAGCCCCAGCATTTT CASSLNSPGNQPQHF
NA TRBJ2-7 12 NA TRBV24-1 TGTGCCACCAGTCCAGGTACCCACGAGCAGTACTTC CATSPGTHEQYF
NA TRBJ2-3 17 TRBD2 TRBV7-2 TGTGCCAGCAGCTTAGTTAGGCGGGGGGACCTCACAGATACGCAGTATTTT CASSLVRRGDLTDTQYF
NA TRBJ2-5 15 TRBD1 TRBV15 TGTGCCACCAGCAACGGACAGGGGGCACAAGAGACCCAGTACTTC CATSNGQGAQETQYF
NA TRBJ2-5 13 TRBD1 TRBV5-1 TGCGCCAGCAGCTTGGGACAGGGGGAGACCCAGTACTTC CASSLGQGETQYF
NA TRBJ2-5 14 NA TRBV4-1 TGCGCCAGCAGCCAAGGGACAGAACAAGAGACCCAGTACTTC CASSQGTEQETQYF
NA TRBJ1-2 16 NA TRBV7-9 TGTGCCAGCAGCTCACCAACAGGGCGTGGGGGTTACGGCTACACCTTC CASSSPTGRGGYGYTF
NA TRBJ1-3 16 NA TRBV25-1 TGTGCCAGCAGTGAGGTGGCGGTCCCCTCTGGAAACACCATATATTTT CASSEVAVPSGNTIYF
NA TRBJ2-7 14 TRBD2 TRBV4-1 TGCGCCAGCGGGGTTGCGCGGGGGAGCTACGAGCAGTACTTC CASGVARGSYEQYF
NA TRBJ1-6 13 NA TRBV2 TGTGCCAGCCTCGGGACTCCGTCTTCACCCCTCCACTTT CASLGTPSSPLHF
NA TRBJ2-1 16 TRBD2 TRBV10-3 TGTGCCATCAGTGGGGCTAGCGGGGGGGCCTTCCGTGAGCAGTTCTTC CAISGASGGAFREQFF
few TRBJ2-1 15 NA TRBV9 TGTGCCAGCAGCGTAGATGGCGGGGTCGGTGTTGAGCAGTTCTTC CASSVDGGVGVEQFF
NA TRBJ1-5 14 TRBD1 TRBV28 TGTGCCAGCAGTCCCCTTAGGGGGCGTAAGCCCCAGCATTTT CASSPLRGRKPQHF
NA TRBJ2-1 15 TRBD2 TRBV19 TGTGCCAGTATGGGGGGGAGCAGGTGGGACAATGAGCAGTTCTTC CASMGGSRWDNEQFF
NA TRBJ2-1 16 TRBD2 TRBV7-3 TGTGCCAGCAGCCCGCAGGGGACTAGCGGTAACAATGAGCAGTTCTTC CASSPQGTSGNNEQFF
NA TRBJ2-7 17 TRBD2 TRBV5-1 TGCGCCAGCAGCTTGGCGCCTAGCGGGAGTGAAACCTACGAGCAGTACTTC CASSLAPSGSETYEQYF
NA TRBJ1-2 15 TRBD1 TRBV11-2 TGTGCCAGCAGCTTAGATCGGACAGGCCTACGAGGCTACACCTTC CASSLDRTGLRGYTF
NA TRBJ1-1 13 NA TRBV7-9 TGTGCCAGCAGCAGGGGGGGGCTGCCTGAAGCTTTCTTT CASSRGGLPEAFF
NA TRBJ1-2 14 NA TRBV6-1 TGTGCCAGCAGTGAAGGGCAGGGTGGGTATGGCTACACCTTC CASSEGQGGYGYTF
NA TRBJ2-3 15 TRBD2 TRBV7-2 TGTGCCAGCAGCCTATCCAGGACTAGCTCAGATACGCAGTATTTT CASSLSRTSSDTQYF
NA TRBJ2-3 13 NA TRBV6-1 TGTGCCAGCAGTGAAAGGGAGACAGATACGCAGTATTTT CASSERETDTQYF
NA TRBJ2-5 13 NA TRBV19 TGTGCCAGTAGAGGCACAGGGTGGGAGACCCAGTACTTC CASRGTGWETQYF
NA TRBJ1-6 15 TRBD1 TRBV3-1/TRBV3-2 TGTGCCAGCAGCCACACAGGGGACCATAATTCACCCCTCCACTTT CASSHTGDHNSPLHF